Below, one TCR beta chain is given with its context. Per the authors' pipeline: Amplified reference gene primers provided the basis for estimating nucleated cell counts. Produced via immunoSEQ multiplex PCR; TCRdb's table is partial and in-frame only. The V and J calls and clone size come from that table; D and trimming were worked out from the DNA. In the table there are roughly 380,000 clones, roughly 80% of which are singletons. This sample was taken from a study of blood T cell repertoires in COVID-19. Study details: The samples span acute and convalescent COVID-19 from the United States, Italy and Spain.

This CDR3 contains 11 residues. The V end lost 2 bases, the J end lost 10 bases, and 6 bases lay between the germline ends. This rearrangement joins TRBV12-3 or TRBV12-4 to TRBJ2-1; D unresolved. The receptor's source is a human donor with acute or convalescent COVID-19. The donor label of this sample is uncertain. Sequencing used peripheral blood. CDR3 nucleotide sequence: TGTGCCAGCAGTTTACATGGCGAGCAGTTCTTC. Its protein product is CASSLHGEQFF.